This T cell receptor (beta chain) emerged from a study of monozygotic twins with inflammatory bowel disease. Study-level findings and limits: No distinction between different T cell subtypes was possible.

As concerns this clonotype: Its antigen is unknown.

TCRdb reprocessed the 5' RACE reads; each CDR3 protein has one entry and no DNA is given. The ten top clones account for 2% to 3%, within a sample of 440,000 or so distinct CDR3 sequences. This CDR3 spans 14 amino acids. Germline CDR1 and CDR2: MGHDK and SYGVNS. Per donor there was one draw, yielding a blood sample of roughly 2.7 ml. The receptor was derived from a human donor with ulcerative colitis or Crohn's disease, or a healthy co-twin of an affected twin (not recorded which). The chain is built from TRBV25-1 and TRBJ2-1. Sequenced input: blood. The CDR3 reads CASSLLGLYNEQFF.